Each of the 9 T cell receptor beta chains below was sequenced from the same sample in a study of OX40 agonist ivuxolimab in advanced cancers. Preparation of the library involved the immunoSEQ multiplex PCR assay. Here the immuneACCESS table is served through TCRdb, limited to in-frame sequences with V and J called. Missing clones are a known gap in these copies; in checked studies unresolved V genes cover under half, and the rest lacks a known reason. For this sample there are some 50,000 clones; less than 85% appear just once. The ten largest account for around 3.3% of the sample. This specimen was CD4+ or CD8+ T cells sorted from blood, taken in a trial of the OX40 agonist ivuxolimab. Every receptor here comes from an adult with an advanced solid tumor such as melanoma, head and neck, liver or kidney cancer.

In its sample, this clone was seen a few times. This sequence joins TRBV18 and TRBJ2-2, with D tentatively TRBD1 (6 bases). Germline-derived CDR1 and CDR2 are KGHSH and LQKENI. The CDR3 totals 15 residues. V was shortened by 3 bases and J by 4 bases, with 12 bases between the two germline ends. CDR3 protein: CASSPGHGVTGELFF. The CDR3, as DNA: TGTGCCAGCTCACCGGGACACGGGGTCACCGGGGAGCTGTTTTTT.

This clone was seen a single time. This chain links TRBV7-2 with TRBJ1-2, with TRBD1 identical over 7 bases. With 4 bases clipped from V and 7 bases from J, the junction kept 12 bases outside the gene matches. This CDR3 spans 15 amino acids. Germline CDR1 is SGHTA and CDR2 is FQGNSA. The CDR3 nucleotides read TGTGCCAGCAGCTCCCGGACGACAGGGTACGGTGGCTACACCTTC. Translation: CASSSRTTGYGGYTF.

The genes are TRBV6-6 and TRBJ1-4, with TRBD1 as a possible D gene (5 bases). The CDR3 consists of 10 residues. Looked up from germline, CDR1 is MNHNY and CDR2 is SVGAGI (reference sequence). Trimming took 6 bases from V and 11 from J, leaving 7 bases between them. DNA of the CDR3: TGTGCCAGCAGCTCAGGGAAACTGTTTTTT. Its translation is CASSSGKLFF.

The chain uses TRBV9 and TRBJ2-5; perhaps TRBD1 as D (6 bases). CDR3 length: 15 amino acids. CDR1 and CDR2 (germline): SGDLS, YYNGEE. Trimming cost V 3 bases and J 5 bases, with 17 bases left between them. The CDR3 DNA is TGTGCCAGCAGCGCCGGGGTGGGACAACGGGAGACCCAGTACTTC. This gives the protein CASSAGVGQRETQYF.

The chain is built from TRBV7-2 and TRBJ2-7, with TRBD1 as a possible D gene (6 bases). The CDR3 is 15 residues long. V lost 5 bases and J lost 2, with 16 bases in between. Germline loops: CDR1 SGHTA, CDR2 FQGNSA. The CDR3 region has the DNA TGTGCCAGCAGCATATCAGGGGCCATGACCTACGAGCAGTACTTC. Residues: CASSISGAMTYEQYF.

The CDR3 DNA follows: TGTGCCAGCAGTGAACAGTACGAGCAGTACTTC. This sequence encodes CASSEQYEQYF. The chain recombines TRBV6-1 with TRBJ2-7; D is unresolved. Germline V gene sequence: CDR1 MNHNS, CDR2 SASEGT. CDR3 length: 11 residues. The ends were cut back, 2 bases at V and 4 bases at J, with 3 bases in the middle.

The rearrangement joins TRBV29-1 to TRBJ2-2; D unresolved. CDR3 length: 14 residues. The V gene lost 4 bases and the J gene lost 2 bases, with 11 bases spanning the gap. Germline CDR1 is SQVTM and CDR2 is ANQGSEA. The CDR3 spells CSVVRSANTGELFF. CDR3 DNA sequence: TGCAGCGTTGTACGCAGTGCTAACACCGGGGAGCTGTTTTTT.

This clone was observed a few times. The V call is TRBV5-1, the J call TRBJ1-1; the match to TRBD1 covers 9 bases. The CDR3 runs to 13 residues. The germline gives CDR1 SGHRS, CDR2 YFSETQ. V was clipped by 3 bases and J by 8 bases; unmatched bases: 5. The chain's CDR3 is CASSWGQGTEAFF. Here the CDR3 DNA reads TGCGCCAGCAGCTGGGGACAGGGTACCGAAGCTTTCTTT.

The chain recombines TRBV7-2 with TRBJ1-2, with TRBD1 identical over 8 bases. CDR1 and CDR2 from the germline V gene are SGHTA and FQGNSA. The trim removed 7 bases at V and 6 bases at J, leaving 4 bases unmatched. CDR3 length: 12 amino acids. The CDR3 reads CASTPGGNGYTF. Written as DNA, the CDR3 is TGTGCCAGCACCCCAGGGGGCAATGGCTACACCTTC.